This T cell receptor (beta chain) was captured by sequencing in a study of T cells expressing NK-cell markers (dated by TCRdb to about 2020). For context, the study as a whole: Three sorted T-cell subsets (CD3+CD56+NKG2C+, CD3+CD56+NKG2C- and CD3+CD56-NKG2C+) from 8 or 9 donors had their TCR beta-chain repertoires profiled. The eight sequenced donors were randomly selected healthy volunteers, three men and five women. Of the eight sequenced donors, seven were found to be HCMV-seropositive and one was found to be HCMV-seronegative. Illumina HiSeq 2000/2500, MiSeq or NextSeq was used to sequence libraries as 2 x 150 bp reads. Broad study findings and their caveats: In six donors, the dominant CD3+CD56+NKG2C+ clonotypes were among the top 10 CD8+ clonotypes and accounted for about 1.0-8% of CD8+ T cells. Those dominant clonotypes were again the most abundant among CD3+CD56-NKG2C+ cells in a handful of donors, at about 28.3-65%. Whether the expanded NKG2C-expressing T cell clones were specific for HCMV antigens was left unclear.

The sequencer was an Illumina HiSeq 2000. TCR beta cDNA libraries were made by 5'RACE template switching that added a universal primer site and unique molecular identifiers. cDNA synthesis was primed from the TCR beta constant segment, followed by two successive PCR amplification steps. Per the source publication's procedure: MIGEC handled demultiplexing of the reads and grouping by UMI, while MiTCR was used to assemble and quantify clonotypes. To remove erroneous sequences, TCR cDNA sequences were retained only when supported by two or more reads. The tcR package was used for downstream repertoire analysis, with clonotypes matched between fractions based on CDR3 nucleotide sequence plus V segment. VDJmatch was used to annotate antigen specificity against VDJdb, with one amino acid substitution in CDR3 permitted. TCRdb reprocessed the raw reads; every CDR3 protein sequence is a single record, and DNA is not supplied. TCRdb, not the authors, supplied the V and J calls. This specimen's table enumerates over 14,000 distinct CDR3 sequences. Clones ranked in the top ten supply 50% to 60% of the sample.

As encoded in the germline V gene, CDR1 is SGHDN while CDR2 is FVKESK. The CDR3 has 21 amino acids, counting the end cysteine and phenylalanine. No DNA was logged. A commercial ELISA kit detecting HCMV-specific IgG in serum was used to determine HCMV serostatus. Peripheral blood mononuclear cells were isolated from blood by Ficoll density gradient centrifugation. Worth noting for this clonotype: Its antigen is not yet known.

The sequence links TRBV14 to TRBJ1-5; there is no DNA to check the TCRdb D call of TRBD1. The receptor comes from a man between 18 and 69 years old in good health. The sample consisted of blood T cells: a sorted CD56 or NKG2C T cell subset, CD4+ or CD8+ T cells, or bulk PBMC T cells (not recorded which). The CDR3 has the sequence CASSQDRGDRDEDWGNQPQHF.